This record concerns one T cell receptor beta chain sequence. The antigen is unknown. This entry belongs to a study of T cell responses to AZD1222 COVID-19 vaccine. Turning to the study itself: Doses given second, at about 4 or about 12 weeks, were pooled.

Sequenced by immunoSEQ multiplex PCR; TCRdb stores in-frame clones only, minus some. The profile shows some 110,000 clones, roughly 88% of them singletons. With 2 bases removed from V and 4 bases from J, the gap between germline ends came to 8 bases. Germline CDR1 is LGHDT and CDR2 is YNNKEL (reference sequence). This CDR3 is 14 amino acids long. Study conclusions and caveats: Reports indicate that nearly half of spike-specific TCRs are directed at unmutated variant regions. Only six or seven AZD1222 recipients tested seropositive at baseline. White British people made up most donors, females outnumbered males, and clonal diversity was possibly underestimated.

The TCR comes from an adult in good health. V gene TRBV3-1 (or the pseudogene TRBV3-2) combines with J gene TRBJ1-4; D may be TRBD1 (5 bases). Sequenced here: peripheral blood, sampled on day 0 of AZD1222 vaccination. For the CDR3, the DNA is TGTGCCAGCAGCCAAATGGGGGGTAATGAAAAACTGTTTTTT. Residues: CASSQMGGNEKLFF.